The clone carrying this T cell receptor beta chain was counted at least ten times. Its antigen is unknown. There were TCR beta CDR3 regions amplified from RNA transcripts. When the TCR CDR3 underwent first-round RT-PCR, the HTBI primer set was used. TCRdb reanalysed the multiplex PCR reads using MiXCR and keeps one entry per CDR3 protein. The table records hundreds of thousands of distinct CDR3 sequences, approximately 15% of them present only once. Any patient presenting with uncontrolled infection, other autoimmune disease, pregnancy or lactation was left out. On the basis of clinical symptoms, serum thyroxine and TRAb, thyroid ultrasound and orbital computed tomography, diagnoses were made. Germline V gene sequence: CDR1 MDHEN, CDR2 SYDVKM. The V end was cut by 4 bases, the J end by 8 bases, with 15 bases between. This CDR3 region has 14 residues. The data were taken from a study of T cells in Graves' hyperthyroidism and ophthalmopathy. The study, taken as a whole, reports: In the blood, most expanded thyroid clonotypes above 0.001 appeared as well.

The rearrangement links TRBV28 to TRBJ2-1; D is ambiguous. Material for sequencing was blood. This receptor was taken from a woman aged 45-60 years with Graves' ophthalmopathy. The CDR3 region is CASSSGLGSYEQFF. CDR3 DNA: TGTGCCAGCAGTTCCGGCCTCGGTAGCTATGAGCAGTTCTTC.